The rows below give T cell receptor beta chains drawn from one sample of a study of PD-1 blockade in classical Hodgkin lymphoma. Assay used: immunoSEQ multiplex PCR; TCRdb lists only in-frame clones, some missing. The top ten clones hold approximately 2.2% of a sample with about 18,000 clones, about 75% of them seen once. The sequences come from CD4+ T cells from blood, collected before the fourth cycle of nivolumab. All receptors come from a human donor with classical Hodgkin lymphoma. CDR3s include the opening cysteine and the closing phenylalanine or tryptophan. Fields, in order: CDR3 DNA, CDR3 protein, D gene, J gene, clone size, CDR3 length, V gene. The D gene is left open where the match is weak. Expanded clones get a size class; other rows say once, few or many, or leave the size out.

TGCGCCAGCAGCCAAATCACAGGGAACACTGAAGCTTTCTTT CASSQITGNTEAFF - TRBJ1-1 - 14 TRBV4-3
TGTGCCAGCTCCCTGGGTACGGCCCCGTCGCAGTACTTC CASSLGTAPSQYF - TRBJ2-7 - 13 TRBV7-6
TGTGCCAGCAGCCCGGGACGGCGCGGGGAGCTGTTTTTT CASSPGRRGELFF - TRBJ2-2 - 13 TRBV7-2
TGTGCCAGTAGTATCCCGGCGACAGGGAGCAATCAGCCCCAGCATTTT CASSIPATGSNQPQHF TRBD1 TRBJ1-5 - 16 TRBV19
TGTGCCAGCAGTTACTCCCACCGGGAGAGGTCACCCCTCCACTTT CASSYSHRERSPLHF - TRBJ1-6 - 15 TRBV6-5
TGTGCCAGTAGTAGCGGACTAGCGGGAGGGCCCCTCGGGGAGCAGTACTTC CASSSGLAGGPLGEQYF TRBD2 TRBJ2-7 - 17 TRBV19
TGTGCCAGCAGCTTAGTCTGGGGGGCAACTAATGAAAAACTGTTTTTT CASSLVWGATNEKLFF - TRBJ1-4 - 16 TRBV7-2
TGCGCCAGCAGCTTGGGAGCGGGAGAAGGTGAAGAGACCCAGTACTTC CASSLGAGEGEETQYF TRBD2 TRBJ2-5 - 16 TRBV5-1
TGTGCCAGCAGACATACCGGGGGGCCCGGCAAAAACATTCAGTACTTC CASRHTGGPGKNIQYF - TRBJ2-4 - 16 TRBV2
TGCAGCGTAGAGGGGGGGGGCGTCCTTGAGCAGTTCTTC CSVEGGGVLEQFF - TRBJ2-1 - 13 TRBV29-1
TGCGCCAGCAGCCTAGGGCGCCTAAGGGATAATTCACCCCTCCACTTT CASSLGRLRDNSPLHF - TRBJ1-6 - 16 TRBV4-1
TGTGCCAGCAACAGAGGGAACTATGGCTACACCTTC CASNRGNYGYTF - TRBJ1-2 - 12 TRBV28
TGTGCCAGCTCACCTGTTCGGGGTGGGTATAGCAATGAGCAGTTCTTC CASSPVRGGYSNEQFF - TRBJ2-1 - 16 TRBV18
TGCGCCAGCAGCTTTGGGAACACTGAAGCTTTCTTT CASSFGNTEAFF - TRBJ1-1 - 12 TRBV5-1
TGCGCCAGCAGCTTGGCGAACAGCGAAAATTCACCCCTCCACTTT CASSLANSENSPLHF - TRBJ1-6 few 15 TRBV5-1
TGTGCTTGTCGGGTACAGGCCGGAGGAGAGACCCAGTACTTC CACRVQAGGETQYF - TRBJ2-5 - 14 TRBV2
TGTGCCAGCAGCTTAGAGCCAGGGAGGACTGAAGCTTTCTTT CASSLEPGRTEAFF - TRBJ1-1 few 14 TRBV7-2
TGTGCCAGCAGTTCGATAAAGACTAGCACAGATACGCAGTATTTT CASSSIKTSTDTQYF - TRBJ2-3 - 15 TRBV28
TGCGCCAGCAGCTGGGACAGGGGCAATGAGCAGTTCTTC CASSWDRGNEQFF TRBD1 TRBJ2-1 - 13 TRBV5-1
TGTGCCAGCAGCACGGGACCTTGGGGCACCGGGGAGCTGTTTTTT CASSTGPWGTGELFF - TRBJ2-2 - 15 TRBV11-2
TGTGCCAGCAGTGAATTGGATGGGGGAGGGACCCAGTACTTC CASSELDGGGTQYF - TRBJ2-5 - 14 TRBV2
TGTGCCAGCAGTTACCTCGGGGGCTATAATTCACCCCTCCACTTT CASSYLGGYNSPLHF - TRBJ1-6 - 15 TRBV6-5
TGTGCCAGCAGCTCAGGGAACGGGGCTACCAAACGTCAGTTCTTC CASSSGNGATKRQFF - TRBJ2-1 - 15 TRBV5-4
TGTGCCAGCAGCCCCCAGGGACAGGTGGCAGAGACCCAGTACTTC CASSPQGQVAETQYF TRBD1 TRBJ2-5 - 15 TRBV11-2
TGCGCCAGCAGCTTGAGAGGGGCCGGAAACACCATATATTTT CASSLRGAGNTIYF - TRBJ1-3 - 14 TRBV5-1
TGTGCCAGCAGACAGGTTTACTCCTACAATGAGCAGTTCTTC CASRQVYSYNEQFF - TRBJ2-1 - 14 TRBV21-1
TGTGCCAGCAGACCGGACTATTTCAAAGAGACCCAGTACTTC CASRPDYFKETQYF - TRBJ2-5 - 14 TRBV7-2
TGTGCCAGCAGCTCAGAGGGGACAGGCGACTCACCCCTCCACTTT CASSSEGTGDSPLHF TRBD1 TRBJ1-6 - 15 TRBV7-2
TGTGCCAGTACCCACGGACAGGGTTCTGGAAAACTGTTTTTT CASTHGQGSGKLFF TRBD1 TRBJ1-4 - 14 TRBV19
TGTGCCAGCCGAGGGCCCTACCCCCACAATGAGCAGTTCTTC CASRGPYPHNEQFF - TRBJ2-1 - 14 TRBV6-1
TGTGCCAGCAGCCTAGCGGGAGAGTTGGGCGAGCAGTACTTC CASSLAGELGEQYF TRBD2 TRBJ2-7 - 14 TRBV9
TGTGCCAGCTCACGGGGACAGGGGGCCTCAAACTATGGCTACACCTTC CASSRGQGASNYGYTF TRBD1 TRBJ1-2 few 16 TRBV18
TGTGCCAGCTCACCGTCACAGGGGGCGGGTGAAAAACTGTTTTTT CASSPSQGAGEKLFF TRBD1 TRBJ1-4 - 15 TRBV18
TGTGCCAGCAGCTCTGGACAGGGACCCACAGATACGCAGTATTTT CASSSGQGPTDTQYF TRBD1 TRBJ2-3 - 15 TRBV11-2
TGTGCCAGCTTAACCGCCGATAATTCACCCCTCCACTTT CASLTADNSPLHF - TRBJ1-6 - 13 TRBV2
TGTGCCATACGAAGACACGCGACAGGAGCCCGCAATTCACCCCTCCACTTT CAIRRHATGARNSPLHF - TRBJ1-6 - 17 TRBV30
TGTGCCAGCAGCCAAGAAGGACGGATCTCTGGAAACACCATATATTTT CASSQEGRISGNTIYF - TRBJ1-3 few 16 TRBV14
TGTGCCTGGAGTGTAGGGGGTGGACTCTATGGCTACACCTTC CAWSVGGGLYGYTF - TRBJ1-2 - 14 TRBV30
TGCGCCAGCAGCCAAGATCCGGGGAGCTCCTACGAGCAGTACTTC CASSQDPGSSYEQYF - TRBJ2-7 - 15 TRBV4-3
TGTGCCAGTGGAAGGGGGCAGGGCGGTGAAGCTTTCTTT CASGRGQGGEAFF TRBD1 TRBJ1-1 - 13 TRBV19
TGCGCCAGCGCACAAGCGAACACCATATATTTT CASAQANTIYF - TRBJ1-3 - 11 TRBV5-1
TGTGCCAGCAGCTTAGGGGTGAGGGATGGGTACACTGAAGCTTTCTTT CASSLGVRDGYTEAFF - TRBJ1-1 - 16 TRBV7-9